The text below deals with one T cell receptor (beta chain). V shed 5 bases and J shed 7 bases, with 12 bases lying between them. CDR1 and CDR2 (germline): LNHDA, SQIVND (reference sequence). The CDR3 covers 13 residues. The table came from immunoSEQ multiplex PCR; TCRdb's copy has only in-frame clones and leaves some out. Here the sample spans 29,000 or so clones, 91% being singletons. This sample was included in a study of OX40 agonist ivuxolimab in advanced cancers. Turning to the study itself: A male proportion of about 84% was recorded, with mean age 60 years and range roughly 23 to 79.

Sequenced here: CD4+ or CD8+ T cells sorted from blood, sampled in a trial of the OX40 agonist ivuxolimab. The chain has TRBV19 and TRBJ1-5; D remains ambiguous. The sequence was obtained from an adult with an advanced solid tumor such as melanoma, head and neck, liver or kidney cancer. CDR3 sequence (DNA): TGTGCCAGTAGTTTCGGTGGCGGGCAGCCCCAGCATTTT. Amino acids: CASSFGGGQPQHF.